The sequence of this T cell receptor (beta chain) was determined in a study of neurological immune-mediated disorders. Study-level results: There were no CDR3 amino acid sequences shared by expanded clones across subjects, a result suggesting private repertoires in all groups.

Germline V gene sequence: CDR1 DFQATT, CDR2 SNEGSKA (reference sequence). Unmatched junction bases numbered 13, after V lost 6 bases and J lost 2 bases. The CDR3 has 16 amino acids. The team produced cDNA through 5'RACE using 10-nucleotide random UMIs. In TCRdb, the 5' RACE reads were re-called with MiXCR into one record per CDR3 protein. The sample shows 25,000 to 35,000 distinct CDR3 sequences, 12% of them seen only once. Serving as healthy controls were blood bank volunteers based in Maryland, USA. A total of 2 million PBMCs stored at -80 degrees C provided the unsorted libraries. At least ten counts were recorded for this clonotype. Its matching antigen is unknown.

The TCR was taken from a man aged 55 to 70 in good health. The specimen was PBMCs. The rearrangement uses TRBV20-1 and TRBJ2-5; 9 bases are a match to TRBD2. In DNA form, the CDR3 reads TGCAGTGCAGAGAAATCCGGCGGGGGGGCACAAGAGACCCAGTACTTC. It codes for CSAEKSGGGAQETQYF.